The 27 T cell receptor beta chains in this list originate from one sample, sequenced in a study of PD-1 blockade in classical Hodgkin lymphoma. This table comes from immunoSEQ multiplex PCR, and its TCRdb copy is limited to in-frame clones, with some not included. The sample has 40,000 to 50,000 clones; around four fifths are singletons. Every one of the patients relapsed after autologous stem cell transplantation (brentuximab vedotin exposure was variable). Here the sequenced sample was peripheral blood mononuclear cells (PBMCs), taken at baseline. The source of these receptors is a human donor with classical Hodgkin lymphoma.

The chain links TRBV7-9 to TRBJ1-1; 11 nucleotides agree with TRBD1. Germline lookup yields CDR1 SEHNR and CDR2 FQNEAQ (reference sequence). This CDR3 has 15 residues. V was pared by 5 bases and J by 3 bases, with 5 bases of the junction left unmatched. Here the CDR3 reads CASSLGDRGDTEAFF. The CDR3 DNA sequence: TGTGCCAGCAGCCTGGGGGACAGGGGGGACACTGAAGCTTTCTTT.

This clone was seen a single time. V gene TRBV2 combines with J gene TRBJ1-4, with D possibly being TRBD1 (6 bases). CDR1 and CDR2 from the germline V gene are SNHLY and FYNNEI. V lost 4 bases and J 3 bases, leaving 12 bases between the germline ends. The CDR3 covers 15 residues. DNA of the CDR3: TGTGCCAGCAGTGGAGGGGGGGCGCCTAATGAAAAACTGTTTTTT. Protein product: CASSGGGAPNEKLFF.

V usage is TRBV9 and J usage is TRBJ2-3; perhaps D is TRBD1 or TRBD2 (6 bases each). CDR3 size: 16 residues. CDR1 and CDR2 (germline): SGDLS, YYNGEE. With 4 bases removed from V and 1 base from J, the gap between germline ends came to 16 bases. The CDR3 sequence is CASSPSSGARTDTQYF. The CDR3 DNA sequence: TGTGCCAGCAGCCCCTCCTCGGGGGCCCGCACAGATACGCAGTATTTT. The full variable domain, its missing parts supplied by reference TRBV9 and TRBJ2-3, is DSGVTQTPKHLITATGQRVTLRCSPRSGDLSVYWYQQSLDQGLQFLIQYYNGEERAKGNILERFSAQQFPDLHSELNLSSLELGDSALYFCASSPSSGARTDTQYFGPGTRLTVL.

CDR3 sequence (DNA): TGTGCCAGCAGTTTACTAGAAGGGAGCAATCAGCCCCAGCATTTT. As protein: CASSLLEGSNQPQHF. The chain has TRBV28 and TRBJ1-5, with no clear D. CDR3 length equals 15 residues. Trimming pared 2 bases from V and 1 base from J, leaving 9 bases between. Germline CDR1 reads MDHEN; CDR2 reads SYDVKM. Variable domain in full (rest from reference TRBV28 and TRBJ1-5): DVKVTQSSRYLVKRTGEKVFLECVQDMDHENMFWYRQDPGLGLRLIYFSYDVKMKEKGDIPEGYSVSREKKERFSLILESASTNQTSMYLCASSLLEGSNQPQHFGDGTRLSIL.

The chain links TRBV7-8 to TRBJ2-3; 8 nucleotides line up with TRBD2. Looked up from germline, CDR1 is SGHVS and CDR2 is FQNEAQ. J was trimmed by 6 bases and V by 1 base; bases with no gene match: 6. CDR3 length: 15 residues. CDR3 coding DNA: TGTGCCAGCAGCTTAGAATTACCGGGGGGGGATACGCAGTATTTT. The encoded protein is CASSLELPGGDTQYF.

The chain carries TRBV15 and TRBJ1-5; possible D gene TRBD1, 5 bases. Trimming took 0 bases from V and 1 from J, leaving 7 bases between them. Germline V lookup: CDR1 LNHNV, CDR2 YYDKDF (reference sequence). This CDR3 comprises 15 residues. The CDR3 loop reads CATSRDDSSNQPQHF. CDR3 DNA: TGTGCCACCAGCAGAGATGACAGCAGCAATCAGCCCCAGCATTTT.

This chain links TRBV5-5 with TRBJ2-1; 7 bases line up with TRBD1. The CDR3 consists of 15 residues. Losses at the gene ends were 6 bases for V and 0 bases for J; bases not matched to a gene: 6. Germline V lookup: CDR1 SGHKS, CDR2 YYEKEE (reference sequence). The CDR3 sequence: CASTPTGSSYNEQFF. The CDR3 nucleotides are TGTGCCAGCACCCCGACAGGGAGCTCCTACAATGAGCAGTTCTTC. The full variable domain, rest sourced from reference TRBV5-5 and TRBJ2-1, is DAGVTQSPTHLIKTRGQQVTLRCSPISGHKSVSWYQQVLGQGPQFIFQYYEKEERGRGNFPDRFSARQFPNYSSELNVNALLLGDSALYLCASTPTGSSYNEQFFGPGTRLTVL.

The V and J genes are TRBV5-1 and TRBJ2-1; 9 positions match TRBD1. The V and J ends lost 4 bases and 7 bases, in that order; junction bases with no gene match: 6. The CDR3 consists of 14 residues. CDR1 is SGHRS and CDR2 is YFSETQ in the germline V gene. In DNA, the CDR3 is TGCGCCAGCAGCCCACAGGGGGCTGATAATGAGCAGTTCTTC. Translating gives CASSPQGADNEQFF.

The chain is built from TRBV15 and TRBJ2-7, with D maybe TRBD1 (5 bases). There are 15 residues in the CDR3. Trimming cost V 0 bases and J 1 base, with 10 bases left between them. Looked up from germline, CDR1 is LNHNV and CDR2 is YYDKDF (reference sequence). CDR3 bases: TGTGCCACCAGCAGAGATAGAGACAGTTCCTACGAGCAGTACTTC. This gives the protein CATSRDRDSSYEQYF.

The chain carries TRBV19 and TRBJ2-3; D might be TRBD1 or TRBD2, each matching 5 bases. Germline V gene lookup returns CDR1 LNHDA and CDR2 SQIVND (reference sequence). The V end lost 3 bases, the J end lost 1 base, and 20 bases lay between the germline ends. The CDR3 sequence is 18 residues long. The CDR3 protein is CASSIGGRVFYGTDTQYF. The CDR3 coding sequence is TGTGCCAGTAGTATTGGAGGCAGGGTCTTCTACGGCACAGATACGCAGTATTTT.

In this sample, this clone turned up a few times. The chain carries TRBV5-1 and TRBJ2-2; 12 bases match TRBD2. V lost 4 bases and J lost 6; bases outside the gene matches: 10. This CDR3 region has 17 residues. Germline V gene sequence: CDR1 SGHRS, CDR2 YFSETQ. CDR3 amino acids: CASSLLAGGHESGELFF. CDR3 bases: TGCGCCAGCAGCCTCCTAGCGGGGGGGCATGAGTCCGGGGAGCTGTTTTTT.

V usage is TRBV5-6 and J usage is TRBJ1-2, with 10 bases identical to TRBD1. Germline V gene sequence: CDR1 SGHDT, CDR2 YYEEEE. V shed 3 bases, J shed 4 bases, and the junction held 9 bases outside the gene matches. This CDR3 has 16 residues. Here the CDR3 DNA reads TGTGCCAGCAGCTATATCGACAGGGGGCAAGGCTATGGCTACACCTTC. It encodes CASSYIDRGQGYGYTF. Full variable domain (remainder filled in from reference TRBV5-6 and TRBJ1-2): DAGVTQSPTHLIKTRGQQVTLRCSPKSGHDTVSWYQQALGQGPQFIFQYYEEEERQRGNFPDRFSGHQFPNYSSELNVNALLLGDSALYLCASSYIDRGQGYGYTFGSGTRLTVV.

V and J are TRBV5-1 and TRBJ1-2, with 7 bases matching TRBD1. Germline V gene sequence: CDR1 SGHRS, CDR2 YFSETQ. The CDR3 runs to 14 residues. V gave up 4 bases and J gave up 6 bases; unmatched junction bases: 9. The CDR3 DNA reads as TGCGCCAGCAGCCCCGGGACAGTGGGGGATGGCTACACCTTC. Protein sequence: CASSPGTVGDGYTF.

The rearrangement joins TRBV7-9 to TRBJ2-1; 8 bases map to TRBD2. The junction had 9 bases not matched to a gene; V was cut back by 5 bases and J by 6 bases. The CDR3 covers 15 residues. Per germline, CDR1 SEHNR and CDR2 FQNEAQ (reference sequence). The CDR3 DNA sequence: TGTGCCAGCAGCGACGGGGGGGCCTATGCCAATGAGCAGTTCTTC. Translated, it gives CASSDGGAYANEQFF.

CDR3 region: CASSQNSQGETQYF. CDR3 bases: TGTGCCAGCAGCCAAAACTCCCAAGGGGAGACCCAGTACTTC. The chain uses TRBV14 and TRBJ2-5; D remains unclear. Trimming stripped 2 bases from V and 5 bases from J, with 12 bases between. The CDR3 is made up of 14 amino acids. Per germline, CDR1 SGHDN and CDR2 FVKESK.

CDR3: CASSALVDRVETQYF. The DNA of the CDR3 is TGTGCCAGCAGTGCCTTAGTAGACAGGGTTGAGACCCAGTACTTC. This rearrangement joins TRBV27 to TRBJ2-5; 7 bases are shared with TRBD1. Per germline, CDR1 MNHEY and CDR2 SMNVEV (reference sequence). The CDR3 is 15 amino acids. With 5 bases clipped from V and 5 bases from J, the junction kept 11 bases outside the gene matches.

This chain joins TRBV27 and TRBJ1-6; the match to TRBD1 covers 7 bases. The germline V gene encodes CDR1 MNHEY and CDR2 SMNVEV (reference sequence). Trimming took 5 bases from V and 10 from J; bases not matched to a gene: 5. CDR3 length: 13 amino acids. This CDR3 is CASSPTGNSPLHF. CDR3 bases: TGTGCCAGCAGTCCGACAGGGAACTCACCCCTCCACTTT.

The CDR3: CATSREQGLGGYTF. The CDR3 bases are TGTGCCACCAGCAGAGAACAGGGGTTGGGGGGCTACACCTTC. The chain has TRBV15 and TRBJ1-2, with TRBD1 matching 7 bases. Germline V gene lookup returns CDR1 LNHNV and CDR2 YYDKDF (reference sequence). V lost 0 bases and J lost 8; bases outside the gene matches: 6. The CDR3 is made up of 14 amino acids.

Notes on this clone: At the DNA level, this CDR3 is encoded by other sequences in the same sample as well. The chain employs TRBV29-1 and TRBJ2-3, with TRBD2 matching 8 bases. CDR1 SQVTM and CDR2 ANQGSEA come from the germline V gene. This CDR3 has 16 residues. V trimming: 4 bases; J trimming: 0 bases; junction bases outside the gene matches: 9. CDR3 loop: CSVGGGGGISTDTQYF. The CDR3 bases are TGCAGCGTTGGGGGGGGCGGGGGGATTAGCACAGATACGCAGTATTTT.

The chain employs TRBV7-6 and TRBJ2-7; D is uncertain. CDR3 size: 12 residues. Germline V gives CDR1 SGHVS, CDR2 FNYEAQ. The ends were cut back, 5 bases at V and 6 bases at J, with 11 bases in the middle. The chain's CDR3 is CASSLRNGEQYF. The DNA for the CDR3 is TGTGCCAGCAGCCTTCGTAACGGCGAGCAGTACTTC.

CDR3 sequence (DNA): TGTGCCAGCTCACGCTCGGGGACAGGAATCAATGAGCAGTTCTTC. Amino acids: CASSRSGTGINEQFF. The chain carries TRBV18 and TRBJ2-1, with TRBD1 identical over 8 bases. Per the germline V gene, CDR1 is KGHSH and CDR2 is LQKENI. Trimming took 4 bases from V and 6 from J; bases not matched to a gene: 8. The CDR3 is made up of 15 amino acids.

This chain joins TRBV19 and TRBJ1-5; no clear D gene. Germline CDR1 and CDR2: LNHDA and SQIVND (reference sequence). CDR3 length: 16 residues. The V end was cut by 4 bases, the J end by 2 bases, with 15 bases between. The CDR3 bases are TGTGCCAGTAGTAAAATGTTTCGGAGGGGCAATCAGCCCCAGCATTTT. The encoded protein is CASSKMFRRGNQPQHF.

The CDR3 nucleotides read TGTGCCAGCAGCGTAGCTGTGGAATACACCGGGGAGCTGTTTTTT. Translating gives CASSVAVEYTGELFF. The rearrangement uses TRBV9 and TRBJ2-2; no firm D call. This CDR3 comprises 15 residues. Germline values: CDR1 SGDLS, CDR2 YYNGEE. V gave up 0 bases and J gave up 3 bases, with 9 bases separating them.

V usage is TRBV5-3 and J usage is TRBJ1-1; tentative D call: TRBD1 (6 bases). TRBV5-3 is an ORF, with its function uncertain. There are 17 residues in the CDR3. The V gene lost 4 bases and the J gene lost 0 bases, with 19 bases spanning the gap. CDR3 in amino acids: CARSPDGGEVVNTEAFF. As DNA, the CDR3 is TGTGCCAGAAGCCCGGATGGGGGCGAGGTGGTGAACACTGAAGCTTTCTTT.

This sequence joins TRBV2 and TRBJ1-2; 7 bases map to TRBD1. The CDR3 spans 14 residues. V lost 6 bases and J lost 3; bases outside the gene matches: 7. Germline V gives CDR1 SNHLY, CDR2 FYNNEI. CDR3 in DNA: TGTGCCAGCAGGCTGACAGGGTTGGACTATGGCTACACCTTC. It translates to CASRLTGLDYGYTF.

This chain links TRBV6-4 with TRBJ2-1; 8 bases map to TRBD1. Per germline, CDR1 MRHNA and CDR2 SNTAGT. V lost 10 bases, J lost 3 bases, and 8 bases stayed unmatched. This CDR3 contains 14 residues. CDR3 nucleotide sequence: TGTGCCAAGCCCCGGACAGGGAGCTACAATGAGCAGTTCTTC. It codes for CAKPRTGSYNEQFF.

This chain joins TRBV6-5 and TRBJ1-6; D not resolved. The V end lost 2 bases, the J end lost 3 bases, and 11 bases lay between the germline ends. This CDR3 is built from 16 residues. Per the germline V gene, CDR1 is MNHEY and CDR2 is SVGAGI. CDR3 nucleotide sequence: TGTGCCAGCAGTTACGGTGGAGGAAACTATAATTCACCCCTCCACTTT. The encoded protein is CASSYGGGNYNSPLHF.